These 12 T cell receptor beta chains were sequenced from one sample in a study of CXCR3-negative and CXCR3-positive naive CD8 T cells. The method, 5' RACE with UMI labels, was used to prepare the TRB cDNA libraries. For each CDR3 protein, TCRdb gives one entry from its re-call of the 5' RACE reads, without DNA. The table lists 130,000 to 150,000 distinct CDR3 sequences, with 0.25% to 0.35% in the top ten. Their cognate antigens are unknown. Study-wide findings and caveats: Against CXCR3-negative naive cells, CXCR3-positive naive cells showed more hydrophobic TRB CDR3s.

The sequencing input was naive CXCR3+ CD8+ T cells from blood. Subset noted: CD45RO-CCR7+CD27+CD95- naive CD8+ T cells expressing CXCR3 (TNR3+). Receptor source: a human donor in good health. Some clones in this sample may be carry-over from other donors' samples.

The chain recombines TRBV29-1 with TRBJ2-3; TCRdb selects TRBD2, and the lack of DNA leaves this call unchecked. The V gene's germline CDR1 is SQVTM and CDR2 ANQGSEA. This CDR3 comprises 14 residues. CDR3 in amino acids: CSAEGTSGRDTQYF.

This chain joins TRBV12-3 or TRBV12-4 and TRBJ2-7; TCRdb gives TRBD2 as the D gene, but with no DNA this cannot be confirmed. The CDR3 runs 13 residues. The CDR3 region is CASSLLRVDEQYF.

The V gene is TRBV6-2 or TRBV6-3, the J gene TRBJ2-3; checking the TCRdb D call of TRBD1 is not possible without DNA. The germline V gene encodes CDR1 MNHEY and CDR2 SVGEGT. The CDR3 is 19 amino acids. Here the CDR3 reads CASTLTGVRGKNPTDTQYF.

V gene TRBV9 combines with J gene TRBJ2-1. This CDR3 has 14 amino acids. CDR1 is SGDLS, CDR2 YYNGEE, per germline. The CDR3 here is CASSVGPNPSEQFF.

The rearrangement uses TRBV19 and TRBJ2-5; TCRdb proposes TRBD2, but this gene call is untestable without DNA. The length of the CDR3 is 15 residues. Germline assignment: CDR1 LNHDA and CDR2 SQIVND (reference sequence). The CDR3 sequence is CASSLFGLAGETQYF.

This chain links TRBV29-1 with TRBJ2-5; checking the TCRdb D call of TRBD2 is not possible without DNA. CDR3 length: 13 amino acids. CDR1 is SQVTM and CDR2 is ANQGSEA in the germline V gene. The CDR3 sequence is CSVVGLWGETQYF.

This sequence joins TRBV5-5 and TRBJ2-7; the D call from TCRdb, TRBD2, cannot be confirmed without DNA. CDR1 is SGHKS, CDR2 YYEKEE, per germline (reference sequence). The CDR3 runs to 16 residues. CDR3 amino acids: CASSPTPGLPLPEQYF. Complete variable domain (other parts from reference TRBV5-5 and TRBJ2-7): DAGVTQSPTHLIKTRGQQVTLRCSPISGHKSVSWYQQVLGQGPQFIFQYYEKEERGRGNFPDRFSARQFPNYSSELNVNALLLGDSALYLCASSPTPGLPLPEQYFGPGTRLTVT.

CDR3 loop: CASSWGGSSYEQYF. The chain employs TRBV7-9 and TRBJ2-7; no DNA is available, so the TRBD1 call from TCRdb remains unchecked. Germline CDR1 SEHNR, CDR2 FQNEAQ (reference sequence). This CDR3 is 14 amino acids long.

The chain employs TRBV20-1 and TRBJ2-3; TCRdb's D call of TRBD2 is untestable without DNA. The CDR3 runs to 13 residues. CDR1 is DFQATT, CDR2 SNEGSKA, per germline (reference sequence). CDR3 loop: CSASGGSTDTQYF.

This rearrangement joins TRBV23-1 to TRBJ2-7; without DNA, the TCRdb call of TRBD1 cannot be checked. TRBV23-1 has ORF status, its function being uncertain. This CDR3 spans 15 amino acids. The CDR3 reads CASSQLDRDLMEQYF.

Here the CDR3 reads CASSFTGGGSYEQYF. V usage is TRBV7-9 and J usage is TRBJ2-7; TCRdb's assignment of TRBD1 cannot be checked, as there is no DNA. The CDR3 spans 15 residues. The germline CDR1 and CDR2 sequences are SEHNR and FQNEAQ (reference sequence).

The rearrangement links TRBV5-1 to TRBJ2-1; TCRdb designates TRBD1, a call that cannot be tested without DNA. Germline V lookup: CDR1 SGHRS, CDR2 YFSETQ. The CDR3 extends over 15 amino acids. CDR3 region: CTSSDGTGDYNEQFF.